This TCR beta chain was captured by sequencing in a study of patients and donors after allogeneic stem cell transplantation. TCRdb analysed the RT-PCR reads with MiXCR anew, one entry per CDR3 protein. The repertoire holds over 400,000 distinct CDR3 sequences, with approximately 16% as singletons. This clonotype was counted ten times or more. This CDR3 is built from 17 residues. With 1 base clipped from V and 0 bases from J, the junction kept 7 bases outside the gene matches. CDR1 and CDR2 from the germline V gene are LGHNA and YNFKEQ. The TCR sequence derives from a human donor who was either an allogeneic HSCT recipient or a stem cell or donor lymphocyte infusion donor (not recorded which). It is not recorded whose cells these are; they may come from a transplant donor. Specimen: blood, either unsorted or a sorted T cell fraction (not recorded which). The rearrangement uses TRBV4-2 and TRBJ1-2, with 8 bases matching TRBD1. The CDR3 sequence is CASSQVAGGPSNYGYTF. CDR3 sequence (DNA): TGTGCCAGCAGCCAAGTGGCAGGGGGCCCCTCTAACTATGGCTACACCTTC.